Below, 15 T cell receptor beta chains from the same sample are listed, as sequenced in a study of long-term antiretroviral therapy in people with HIV. Sequencing used immunoSEQ v3.0 at survey level. The method was immunoSEQ multiplex PCR; TCRdb's version includes in-frame clones alone and lacks a portion of them. The table has tens of thousands of clones, approximately 85% seen once. Sequencing used unsorted PBMCs, obtained 0.8 years before starting antiretroviral therapy. The receptors derive from a man between 18 and 29 years old with HIV.

V and J are TRBV27 and TRBJ1-2, with D maybe TRBD1 (6 bases). In germline, CDR1 is MNHEY, CDR2 SMNVEV (reference sequence). The CDR3 is 14 residues long. V lost 4 bases and J 11 bases, leaving 20 bases between the germline ends. CDR3 nucleotides: TGTGCCAGCAGTTCCCCCGGGGACATGGAAGGTTACACCTTC. Its protein product is CASSSPGDMEGYTF.

The rearrangement links TRBV5-1 to TRBJ2-1; D uncertain. CDR3 length: 14 amino acids. V gave up 4 bases and J gave up 0 bases, with 8 bases separating them. Germline-derived CDR1 and CDR2 are SGHRS and YFSETQ. In DNA, the CDR3 is TGCGCCAGCAGCCACGAAGCCTCCTACAATGAGCAGTTCTTC. Its protein is CASSHEASYNEQFF.

The chain carries TRBV28 and TRBJ1-5, with D uncertain. Between the trimmed V and J ends, which lost 6 bases and 7 bases, there was a span of 7 bases. CDR3 length: 11 amino acids. Germline V gives CDR1 MDHEN, CDR2 SYDVKM. CDR3: CASSQRQPQHF. DNA of the CDR3: TGTGCCAGCAGCCAAAGACAGCCCCAGCATTTT.

The V call is TRBV19, the J call TRBJ2-1; 8 bases map to TRBD2. CDR1 is LNHDA and CDR2 is SQIVND in the germline V gene (reference sequence). The CDR3 is 14 residues long. J lost 4 bases, V lost 6 bases, and 5 bases had no gene match. The CDR3 bases are TGTGCCAGTAGGGGACTAGATGAATACAATGAGCAGTTCTTC. Amino acid sequence: CASRGLDEYNEQFF.

This clone has a single count. The chain couples TRBV18 to TRBJ1-2; a possible D gene is TRBD1 (5 bases). The CDR3 runs 15 residues. Germline values: CDR1 KGHSH, CDR2 LQKENI. V lost 0 bases and J 7 bases, leaving 15 bases between the germline ends. The CDR3 region has the DNA TGTGCCAGCTCACCACCCAGTGGAGGGGCCCGTGGCTACACCTTC. It codes for CASSPPSGGARGYTF.

V and J are TRBV7-2 and TRBJ2-1, with D unresolved. Germline V CDR1 and CDR2: SGHTA, FQGNSA. CDR3 size: 15 residues. Trimming took 2 bases from V and 6 from J, leaving 14 bases between them. For the CDR3, the DNA is TGTGCCAGCAGCTTAAGAGGATTTTTGTCCAATGAGCAGTTCTTC. Amino acids: CASSLRGFLSNEQFF. The whole variable domain, filled in from reference TRBV7-2 and TRBJ2-1, reads GAGVSQSPSNKVTEKGKDVELRCDPISGHTALYWYRQSLGQGLEFLIYFQGNSAPDKSGLPSDRFSAERTGGSVSTLTIQRTQQEDSAVYLCASSLRGFLSNEQFFGPGTRLTVL.

This clone has only a few counts. The CDR3 sequence is CASSSGQSGGYTF. In DNA form, the CDR3 reads TGTGCCAGCAGCTCCGGACAGTCGGGCGGCTACACCTTC. The chain uses TRBV5-4 and TRBJ1-2, with TRBD1 as a possible D gene (6 bases). Per the germline V gene, CDR1 is SGHNT and CDR2 is YYREEE (reference sequence). This CDR3 spans 13 amino acids. V was shortened by 3 bases and J by 8 bases, with 14 bases between the two germline ends.

The chain recombines TRBV4-2 with TRBJ2-1; 7 bases fit TRBD2. V was pared by 0 bases and J by 2 bases, with 7 bases of the junction left unmatched. This CDR3 is 17 amino acids long. CDR1 and CDR2 from the germline V gene are LGHNA and YNFKEQ. CDR3 region: CASSQDQWEGPYNEQFF. The CDR3 DNA sequence: TGTGCCAGCAGCCAAGATCAATGGGAGGGCCCCTACAATGAGCAGTTCTTC.

The rearrangement joins TRBV27 to TRBJ2-7, with D tentatively TRBD2 (6 bases). V shed 6 bases and J shed 3 bases, with 15 bases lying between them. The CDR3 sequence is 14 residues long. The germline V gene encodes CDR1 MNHEY and CDR2 SMNVEV (reference sequence). The CDR3 sequence: CASSTFGGNYEQYF. Written as DNA, the CDR3 is TGTGCCAGCAGCACCTTCGGCGGGAACTACGAGCAGTACTTC.

The chain combines TRBV5-1 with TRBJ2-1; possibly TRBD1 or TRBD2 for D (7 bases each). The germline V gene encodes CDR1 SGHRS and CDR2 YFSETQ. Trimming stripped 1 base from V and 7 bases from J, with 18 bases between. The CDR3 runs 16 residues. CDR3 protein: CASSLSRGGVGNEQFF. In DNA, the CDR3 is TGCGCCAGCAGCTTGAGCAGGGGGGGGGTTGGGAATGAGCAGTTCTTC.

The rearrangement uses TRBV7-2 and TRBJ2-1; TRBD2 aligns across 9 bases. CDR3 size: 17 residues. Trimming cost V 5 bases and J 11 bases; bases outside gene matches: 19. The germline gives CDR1 SGHTA, CDR2 FQGNSA. Here the CDR3 DNA reads TGTGCCAGCAGCCTCCTACAGGGAATAGCGGGAGTCGAGAAGCAGTTCTTC. Translating gives CASSLLQGIAGVEKQFF.

V gene TRBV4-3 combines with J gene TRBJ1-1; D gene unclear. The germline gives CDR1 LGHNA, CDR2 YSLEER. This CDR3 is built from 16 residues. Trimming shortened V by 0 bases and J by 0 bases, and 11 bases separated the two germline ends. The CDR3 reads CASSQEWRAMNTEAFF. The CDR3, as DNA: TGCGCCAGCAGCCAAGAATGGAGGGCCATGAACACTGAAGCTTTCTTT.

The chain employs TRBV9 and TRBJ2-3; 9 bases line up with TRBD2. Germline V gene sequence: CDR1 SGDLS, CDR2 YYNGEE. CDR3 length equals 15 residues. The V and J ends lost 4 bases and 5 bases, in that order; junction bases with no gene match: 8. CDR3: CASSPPAGGRDTQYF. CDR3 in DNA: TGTGCCAGCAGCCCCCCGGCGGGGGGGAGAGATACGCAGTATTTT.

The chain joins TRBV27 to TRBJ2-5, with 14 positions matching TRBD2. The CDR3 is 17 amino acids. Germline CDR1 and CDR2: MNHEY and SMNVEV (reference sequence). The V gene end was trimmed by 2 bases and the J gene end by 3 bases; junction bases not matched to a gene: 5. CDR3 in amino acids: CASSLRGLAGEKETQYF. The CDR3 nucleotides read TGTGCCAGCAGTTTAAGGGGACTAGCGGGGGAAAAAGAGACCCAGTACTTC.

The chain couples TRBV6-1 to TRBJ2-1; D is ambiguous. Per germline, CDR1 MNHNS and CDR2 SASEGT. V was pared by 5 bases and J by 8 bases, with 16 bases between. CDR3 length equals 14 residues. The CDR3 DNA sequence: TGTGCCAGCAGTAAGGCCGCCCGTCGCGATGAGCAGTTCTTC. Amino acid sequence: CASSKAARRDEQFF.